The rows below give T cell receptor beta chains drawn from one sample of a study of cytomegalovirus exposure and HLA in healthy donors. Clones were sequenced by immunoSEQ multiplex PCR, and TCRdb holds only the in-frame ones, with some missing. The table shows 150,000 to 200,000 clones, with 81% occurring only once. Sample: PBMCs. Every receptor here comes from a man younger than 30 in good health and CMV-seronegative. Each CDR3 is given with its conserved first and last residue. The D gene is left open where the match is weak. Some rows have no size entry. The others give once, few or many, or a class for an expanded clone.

CDR3 DNA: TGTGCCAGTAGTATCCGCAGATTATTCTACGAGCAGTACTTC
CDR3 protein: CASSIRRLFYEQYF
clone size: -
D gene: -
J gene: TRBJ2-7
V gene: TRBV19

CDR3 DNA: TGTGCCAGCAGTAGTCCGGGACAGCCTACAGATACGCAGTATTTT
CDR3 protein: CASSSPGQPTDTQYF
clone size: many
D gene: TRBD1
J gene: TRBJ2-3
V gene: TRBV6-5

CDR3 DNA: TGCGCCAGCAGCTGGGTCCAGGACAGGGTAACCTACGAGCAGTACTTC
CDR3 protein: CASSWVQDRVTYEQYF
clone size: -
D gene: TRBD1
J gene: TRBJ2-7
V gene: TRBV5-1

CDR3 DNA: TGTGCCAGCCGTCCCCCGAATCAGCCCCAGCATTTT
CDR3 protein: CASRPPNQPQHF
clone size: -
D gene: -
J gene: TRBJ1-5
V gene: TRBV28

CDR3 DNA: TGCGCCAGCAGCCCGCCGGGGGGTCCTGAAGCTTTCTTT
CDR3 protein: CASSPPGGPEAFF
clone size: once
D gene: -
J gene: TRBJ1-1
V gene: TRBV4-3

CDR3 DNA: TGTGCCATCAGTGGACACCGGGACAAGGATACTGGGGCCAACGTCCTGACTTTC
CDR3 protein: CAISGHRDKDTGANVLTF
clone size: once
D gene: -
J gene: TRBJ2-6
V gene: TRBV10-3

CDR3 DNA: TGTGCCAGTAGTATGCTTCGGGAAAACTATGGCTACACCTTC
CDR3 protein: CASSMLRENYGYTF
clone size: once
D gene: -
J gene: TRBJ1-2
V gene: TRBV19

CDR3 DNA: TGTGCCAGCAGTCCCCGTAGCGGGGGGCTGTTTTTT
CDR3 protein: CASSPRSGGLFF
clone size: -
D gene: TRBD2
J gene: TRBJ2-2
V gene: TRBV25-1

CDR3 DNA: TGTGCCACCAGCTACGTTCAAGGGGGCGAGCAGTACTTC
CDR3 protein: CATSYVQGGEQYF
clone size: -
D gene: -
J gene: TRBJ2-7
V gene: TRBV15

CDR3 DNA: TGTGCCAGCAGCCCCCGCGGGAAGTCTGGGGCCAACGTCCTGACTTTC
CDR3 protein: CASSPRGKSGANVLTF
clone size: -
D gene: -
J gene: TRBJ2-6
V gene: TRBV9

CDR3 DNA: TGTGCCAGCTCACCACGGCAGGAAAACAACTATGGCTACACCTTC
CDR3 protein: CASSPRQENNYGYTF
clone size: -
D gene: -
J gene: TRBJ1-2
V gene: TRBV18

CDR3 DNA: TGTGCCATCAGCGCGGGGACCTCTGGGGCCAACGTCCTGACTTTC
CDR3 protein: CAISAGTSGANVLTF
clone size: -
D gene: -
J gene: TRBJ2-6
V gene: TRBV10-3

CDR3 DNA: TGTGCCATCAGTGAGCCAGGGGGCATTTACGAGCAGTACTTC
CDR3 protein: CAISEPGGIYEQYF
clone size: -
D gene: TRBD1
J gene: TRBJ2-7
V gene: TRBV10-3

CDR3 DNA: TGTGCCAGCAGTGTAATCGCTGACAGGGGGCAGGCTAGTAGCACCTACGAGCAGTACTTC
CDR3 protein: CASSVIADRGQASSTYEQYF
clone size: -
D gene: TRBD1
J gene: TRBJ2-7
V gene: TRBV6-1

CDR3 DNA: TGTGCCATACAGGACAGGGTGCGTGGCTACACCTTC
CDR3 protein: CAIQDRVRGYTF
clone size: -
D gene: TRBD1
J gene: TRBJ1-2
V gene: TRBV28

CDR3 DNA: TGCGCCAGCAGCTTGCTGGGACAGGGTATCGAGCAGTACTTC
CDR3 protein: CASSLLGQGIEQYF
clone size: -
D gene: TRBD1
J gene: TRBJ2-7
V gene: TRBV5-1

CDR3 DNA: TGTGCCAGCAGCTTAATTGACTCTAGCGGGGGAGAGAACACCGGGGAGCTGTTTTTT
CDR3 protein: CASSLIDSSGGENTGELFF
clone size: -
D gene: TRBD2
J gene: TRBJ2-2
V gene: TRBV7-6

CDR3 DNA: TGTGCCACCAGCCTGACTTCGACTAGCGGGATAAGTAATGAGCAGTTCTTC
CDR3 protein: CATSLTSTSGISNEQFF
clone size: few
D gene: TRBD2
J gene: TRBJ2-1
V gene: TRBV15

CDR3 DNA: TGCGCCAGCAGCTTGCAGCGGGACTACTCCTACGAGCAGTACTTC
CDR3 protein: CASSLQRDYSYEQYF
clone size: -
D gene: TRBD2
J gene: TRBJ2-7
V gene: TRBV5-1

CDR3 DNA: TGTGCCAGCAGCTCCCGGGGGGCACCTGAGGAGCTGTTTTTT
CDR3 protein: CASSSRGAPEELFF
clone size: -
D gene: -
J gene: TRBJ2-2
V gene: TRBV9

CDR3 DNA: TGTGCCAGCAGTCAGCCAGACAGGGGGGGAGCGGTTTTCTTT
CDR3 protein: CASSQPDRGGAVFF
clone size: -
D gene: TRBD1
J gene: TRBJ1-1
V gene: TRBV27

CDR3 DNA: TGTGCCAGCAGCCCTACCGGGACAGAAAGCAATCAGCCCCAGCATTTT
CDR3 protein: CASSPTGTESNQPQHF
clone size: -
D gene: TRBD1
J gene: TRBJ1-5
V gene: TRBV7-2

CDR3 DNA: TGCGCCGATATAGCGGGGCGACCACGGGGGCATACGCAGTATTTT
CDR3 protein: CADIAGRPRGHTQYF
clone size: once
D gene: TRBD2
J gene: TRBJ2-3
V gene: TRBV4-1

CDR3 DNA: TGTGCCAGCAGCCGTATGGAGGGTTGGATTCAGGAGACCCAGTACTTC
CDR3 protein: CASSRMEGWIQETQYF
clone size: -
D gene: -
J gene: TRBJ2-5
V gene: TRBV5-6

CDR3 DNA: TGTGCCATAAGCATACAGGGGGCTTGGGACACCGGGGAGCTGTTTTTT
CDR3 protein: CAISIQGAWDTGELFF
clone size: -
D gene: TRBD1
J gene: TRBJ2-2
V gene: TRBV10-3

CDR3 DNA: TGTGCCAGCAGCTTGTTGCGGGAGGGCCGCGATGAGCAGTTCTTC
CDR3 protein: CASSLLREGRDEQFF
clone size: -
D gene: TRBD2
J gene: TRBJ2-1
V gene: TRBV11-1

CDR3 DNA: TGCGCCAGCAGCCAAGACCCGGCTCGGGGGGGGATCTACGAGCAGTACTTC
CDR3 protein: CASSQDPARGGIYEQYF
clone size: once
D gene: TRBD2
J gene: TRBJ2-7
V gene: TRBV4-3

CDR3 DNA: TGTGCCAGCAGCTTCCTAGCGGGGGGTTACGAGCAGTACTTC
CDR3 protein: CASSFLAGGYEQYF
clone size: few
D gene: TRBD2
J gene: TRBJ2-7
V gene: TRBV7-9

CDR3 DNA: TGTGCCAGCAGTGGGGACAGGGTAGATGGCTACACCTTC
CDR3 protein: CASSGDRVDGYTF
clone size: -
D gene: TRBD1
J gene: TRBJ1-2
V gene: TRBV28

CDR3 DNA: TGTGCCAGCAGCCGACCCCTTGGGACAGGGAAAAACATTCAGTACTTC
CDR3 protein: CASSRPLGTGKNIQYF
clone size: -
D gene: TRBD1
J gene: TRBJ2-4
V gene: TRBV5-6

CDR3 DNA: TGTGCCAGCAACCCTCAGACAGGGAGTGCCTATGGCTACACCTTC
CDR3 protein: CASNPQTGSAYGYTF
clone size: -
D gene: TRBD1
J gene: TRBJ1-2
V gene: TRBV6-1

CDR3 DNA: TGTGCCAGCACCTCGATAAGGGGGAGTGACACCATATATTTT
CDR3 protein: CASTSIRGSDTIYF
clone size: -
D gene: -
J gene: TRBJ1-3
V gene: TRBV5-6

CDR3 DNA: TGTGCCAGCTCCCCCTCGGGTGAAGCCCTCCACTTT
CDR3 protein: CASSPSGEALHF
clone size: -
D gene: -
J gene: TRBJ1-6
V gene: TRBV18

CDR3 DNA: TGTGCCAGCAGTTTCTCGACAGGGGGCTTTGGCTCTGGGGCCAACGTCCTGACTTTC
CDR3 protein: CASSFSTGGFGSGANVLTF
clone size: few
D gene: TRBD1
J gene: TRBJ2-6
V gene: TRBV28

CDR3 DNA: TGTGCCAGCAGTTTATCCCCCCTCGACAGGTTTTATTCACCCCTCCACTTT
CDR3 protein: CASSLSPLDRFYSPLHF
clone size: -
D gene: -
J gene: TRBJ1-6
V gene: TRBV27

CDR3 DNA: TGCGCCAGCAGCTCCGTAGGGAGCTCCTACGAGCAGTACTTC
CDR3 protein: CASSSVGSSYEQYF
clone size: once
D gene: -
J gene: TRBJ2-7
V gene: TRBV4-3

CDR3 DNA: TGCGCCAGCAGCCAAGATGCTAGCGGGGTTTCCTACGAGCAGTACTTC
CDR3 protein: CASSQDASGVSYEQYF
clone size: -
D gene: TRBD2
J gene: TRBJ2-7
V gene: TRBV4-3

CDR3 DNA: TGTGCCAGCAGTCCGGGACAGGTTTTGTCCTACGAGCAGTACTTC
CDR3 protein: CASSPGQVLSYEQYF
clone size: -
D gene: TRBD1
J gene: TRBJ2-7
V gene: TRBV2

CDR3 DNA: TGTGCCAGCAGCTTAGGACCGGGAGTAGGGAAATACGAGCAGTACTTC
CDR3 protein: CASSLGPGVGKYEQYF
clone size: -
D gene: -
J gene: TRBJ2-7
V gene: TRBV7-2

CDR3 DNA: TGTGCCAGCAGCTTAGTTGGACAGGTCTTTCACGAGCAGTACTTC
CDR3 protein: CASSLVGQVFHEQYF
clone size: few
D gene: TRBD1
J gene: TRBJ2-7
V gene: TRBV11-2

CDR3 DNA: TGCAGCGTTGAAAAGGGTCAGGGGGTCGGGGAGCTGTTTTTT
CDR3 protein: CSVEKGQGVGELFF
clone size: -
D gene: TRBD1
J gene: TRBJ2-2
V gene: TRBV29-1

CDR3 DNA: TGTGCCAGCAGCTTGAGAGTGGAGCTGTCTCCCTACGAGCAGTACTTC
CDR3 protein: CASSLRVELSPYEQYF
clone size: -
D gene: -
J gene: TRBJ2-7
V gene: TRBV5-5

CDR3 DNA: TGTGCCAGCAGAGTGGGGGGTATGAACACTGAAGCTTTCTTT
CDR3 protein: CASRVGGMNTEAFF
clone size: -
D gene: -
J gene: TRBJ1-1
V gene: TRBV7-6

CDR3 DNA: TGTGCCAGTAGTCCTAGCGGGAGTTCTTACAATGAGCAGTTCTTC
CDR3 protein: CASSPSGSSYNEQFF
clone size: few
D gene: TRBD2
J gene: TRBJ2-1
V gene: TRBV19

CDR3 DNA: TGTGCCAGCAGCCCCGGGACAGGGGTAACTGAAGCTTTCTTT
CDR3 protein: CASSPGTGVTEAFF
clone size: -
D gene: TRBD1
J gene: TRBJ1-1
V gene: TRBV11-2

CDR3 DNA: TGTGCCAGCAGCTTGGGGTCACTGGACAGGGGCTATGGCTACACCTTC
CDR3 protein: CASSLGSLDRGYGYTF
clone size: -
D gene: TRBD1
J gene: TRBJ1-2
V gene: TRBV5-4

CDR3 DNA: TGTGCCAGCAGCCCCCGGGCTAGCGGTTCGAACACCGGGGAGCTGTTTTTT
CDR3 protein: CASSPRASGSNTGELFF
clone size: -
D gene: TRBD2
J gene: TRBJ2-2
V gene: TRBV7-3

CDR3 DNA: TGCGCCAGCAGCAACGGACAGGGGTTGTCAGAGACCCAGTACTTC
CDR3 protein: CASSNGQGLSETQYF
clone size: -
D gene: TRBD1
J gene: TRBJ2-5
V gene: TRBV5-1

CDR3 DNA: TGCGCCAGCAGCACAGGACTAGTCTCCTACAATGAGCAGTTCTTC
CDR3 protein: CASSTGLVSYNEQFF
clone size: once
D gene: TRBD2
J gene: TRBJ2-1
V gene: TRBV5-1

CDR3 DNA: TGTGCCAGCAGTTATTCTGGCAGGGGGCTCGGAGCTTTCTTT
CDR3 protein: CASSYSGRGLGAFF
clone size: -
D gene: TRBD1
J gene: TRBJ1-1
V gene: TRBV6-5

CDR3 DNA: TGTGCCAGCAGTGCTGACAGGGCCGGCACCGGGGAGCTGTTTTTT
CDR3 protein: CASSADRAGTGELFF
clone size: -
D gene: TRBD1
J gene: TRBJ2-2
V gene: TRBV6-5

CDR3 DNA: TGTGCCAGCAGCTCGGGACTAGCGTGGTACGAGCAGTACTTC
CDR3 protein: CASSSGLAWYEQYF
clone size: -
D gene: TRBD2
J gene: TRBJ2-7
V gene: TRBV7-2

CDR3 DNA: TGTGCCAGCAGCCCGGGACTAGCGAAGAACACCGGGGAGCTGTTTTTT
CDR3 protein: CASSPGLAKNTGELFF
clone size: -
D gene: TRBD2
J gene: TRBJ2-2
V gene: TRBV7-2

CDR3 DNA: TGTGCCAGCAGCCCCATTCGACAGGGGCGGGGGAATGAGCAGTTCTTC
CDR3 protein: CASSPIRQGRGNEQFF
clone size: -
D gene: -
J gene: TRBJ2-1
V gene: TRBV7-6

CDR3 DNA: TGTGCCAGCTCACCCTTCCCTAGCGGGCCCAGGTCCTACGAGCAGTACTTC
CDR3 protein: CASSPFPSGPRSYEQYF
clone size: -
D gene: TRBD2
J gene: TRBJ2-7
V gene: TRBV18